The next 26 T cell receptor beta chains were all read from a single sample in a study of shared clonotypes between healthy human individuals. Naive CD8 populations comprised CD45RO-negative cells positively selected for CCR7, excluding terminally differentiated effector memory CD45RA+ cells. Assay: immunoSEQ multiplex PCR; the TCRdb copy retains only in-frame clones and omits some. The sample contains roughly 2,000,000 clones, about 93% of which appear only once. Sequencing input: naive CD8+ T cells from PBMCs. These receptors all stem from a man between 18 and 35 years old in good health. Some clones in this sample may be carry-over from other donors' samples.

The V call is TRBV28, the J call TRBJ2-7, with 7 bases matching TRBD1. Per the germline V gene, CDR1 is MDHEN and CDR2 is SYDVKM. The V gene end was trimmed by 6 bases and the J gene end by 3 bases; junction bases not matched to a gene: 11. CDR3 length: 15 residues. Written as DNA, the CDR3 is TGTGCCAGCAGCAGCCGGACAGGCATTTACTACGAGCAGTACTTC. Its protein product is CASSSRTGIYYEQYF.

The chain joins TRBV6-5 to TRBJ1-2; 9 positions match TRBD1. The V segment lost 4 bases and the J segment 3 bases; nucleotides outside the gene matches: 6. Germline-derived CDR1 and CDR2 are MNHEY and SVGAGI. The CDR3 is 15 amino acids. The CDR3 is CASSSPGQGHYGYTF. Here the CDR3 DNA reads TGTGCCAGCAGTTCGCCGGGACAGGGCCACTATGGCTACACCTTC.

This clone was detected once. The genes are TRBV18 and TRBJ1-5; 9 bases agree with TRBD1. J lost 6 bases, V lost 2 bases, and 5 bases had no gene match. The length of the CDR3 is 15 residues. The germline V gene encodes CDR1 KGHSH and CDR2 LQKENI. The CDR3 reads CASSPDGQGIQPQHF. The CDR3 DNA follows: TGTGCCAGCTCACCAGACGGACAGGGGATTCAGCCCCAGCATTTT.

The CDR3: CASKPRDHQWGEQFF. The DNA of the CDR3 is TGTGCCAGCAAACCCCGGGACCATCAATGGGGTGAGCAGTTCTTC. The V and J genes are TRBV6-5 and TRBJ2-1; D is perhaps TRBD1 or TRBD2 (5 bases each). With 7 bases removed from V and 9 bases from J, the gap between germline ends came to 22 bases. The CDR3 extends over 15 amino acids. Germline CDR1 MNHEY, CDR2 SVGAGI.

The chain uses TRBV7-6 and TRBJ2-1; 7 bases align to TRBD2. This CDR3 comprises 17 residues. CDR1 and CDR2 (germline): SGHVS, FNYEAQ. V gave up 1 base and J gave up 4 bases; unmatched junction bases: 10. The CDR3 sequence is CASSLVPREWAYNEQFF. The CDR3 DNA reads as TGTGCCAGCAGCTTAGTCCCGCGGGAGTGGGCTTACAATGAGCAGTTCTTC.

The V call is TRBV28, the J call TRBJ2-1, with TRBD2 identical over 11 bases. The CDR3 extends over 14 amino acids. Germline CDR1 reads MDHEN; CDR2 reads SYDVKM. The ends lost 6 bases at V and 6 bases at J; junction bases unmatched: 4. The CDR3 spells CASSPSGRRNEQFF. CDR3 coding DNA: TGTGCCAGCAGCCCTAGCGGGAGGCGCAATGAGCAGTTCTTC.

This clone was seen a single time. The chain couples TRBV4-1 to TRBJ2-2, with D possibly called TRBD1 or TRBD2 (5 bases each). CDR1 is MGHRA and CDR2 is YSYEKL in the germline V gene. The CDR3 has 15 amino acids. Trimming removed 3 bases from V and 5 bases from J, with 13 bases in between. CDR3 coding DNA: TGCGCCAGCAGCCAGTTGGTAGAGGGGACCGGGGAGCTGTTTTTT. As protein: CASSQLVEGTGELFF.

J is TRBJ2-3 and V is TRBV6-4; D is undetermined. Germline CDR1 and CDR2: MRHNA and SNTAGT. The ends were cut back, 10 bases at V and 2 bases at J, with 13 bases in the middle. The CDR3 extends over 13 amino acids. As DNA, the CDR3 is TGTGCCACCAGAGGTACTAACACAGATACGCAGTATTTT. Amino acids: CATRGTNTDTQYF.

The chain combines TRBV6-1 with TRBJ2-7; unclear D gene. The CDR3 is made up of 13 amino acids. CDR1 is MNHNS, CDR2 SASEGT, per germline. V dropped 5 bases and J dropped 0 bases, with 8 bases sitting between them. The CDR3 loop is CASSTRASYEQYF. In DNA form, the CDR3 reads TGTGCCAGCAGTACAAGAGCCTCCTACGAGCAGTACTTC.

The chain has TRBV15 and TRBJ1-4; perhaps TRBD1 as D (5 bases). The ends were cut back, 1 base at V and 6 bases at J, with 21 bases in the middle. The CDR3 consists of 18 residues. Germline V gene lookup returns CDR1 LNHNV and CDR2 YYDKDF (reference sequence). The CDR3 sequence is CATSRAGPNTVVHEKLFF. The CDR3 bases are TGTGCCACCAGCAGAGCAGGGCCAAATACGGTGGTACATGAAAAACTGTTTTTT.

The sample holds one count of this clone. The chain has TRBV19 and TRBJ2-7; D not certain. Germline assignment: CDR1 LNHDA and CDR2 SQIVND (reference sequence). CDR3 length equals 13 residues. The V end was cut by 6 bases, the J end by 0 bases, with 9 bases between. The CDR3 loop reads CASRGPNSYEQYF. The CDR3 nucleotides are TGTGCCAGTAGGGGCCCTAACTCCTACGAGCAGTACTTC.

The V and J genes are TRBV18 and TRBJ2-5, with TRBD2 identical over 8 bases. Trimming cost V 3 bases and J 4 bases; bases outside gene matches: 16. Looked up from germline, CDR1 is KGHSH and CDR2 is LQKENI. There are 18 residues in the CDR3. CDR3 protein: CASSPGMIAGIVGETQYF. In nucleotides, the CDR3 is TGTGCCAGCTCACCCGGGATGATAGCGGGAATAGTGGGAGAGACCCAGTACTTC.

The rearrangement links TRBV4-2 to TRBJ2-6; D not certain. Trimming took 1 base from V and 0 from J, leaving 10 bases between them. The CDR3 has 17 residues. Germline V CDR1 and CDR2: LGHNA, YNFKEQ. CDR3 region: CASSQVHRRSGANVLTF. CDR3 in DNA: TGTGCCAGCAGCCAAGTTCATCGCCGCTCTGGGGCCAACGTCCTGACTTTC.

The chain links TRBV4-1 to TRBJ1-1; D remains unclear. The CDR3 has 18 amino acids. Germline V gene data show CDR1 as MGHRA and CDR2 as YSYEKL. The V gene lost 4 bases and the J gene lost 5 bases, with 26 bases spanning the gap. The chain's CDR3 is CASSLSWTAVVGLTEAFF. For the CDR3, the DNA is TGCGCCAGCAGCCTGAGTTGGACGGCGGTTGTAGGGTTGACTGAAGCTTTCTTT.

The chain carries TRBV7-6 and TRBJ2-1; TRBD1 agrees at 7 bases. CDR3 length equals 16 residues. CDR1 and CDR2 (germline): SGHVS, FNYEAQ. Trimming removed 5 bases from V and 2 bases from J; junction bases left unmatched: 9. Here the CDR3 reads CASSPRTGSPYNEQFF. The CDR3 DNA reads as TGTGCCAGCAGCCCGCGGACAGGATCACCCTACAATGAGCAGTTCTTC.

Concerning this clone itself: The same CDR3 is also encoded by other DNA sequences in this sample. The genes are TRBV2 and TRBJ1-5; 7 bases are shared with TRBD1. After removal of 1 base from V and 5 bases from J, the junction contained 2 bases not matched to a gene. The CDR3 length is 14 residues. CDR1 and CDR2 (germline): SNHLY, FYNNEI. CDR3 residues: CASSEGQGYQPQHF. CDR3 bases: TGTGCCAGCAGTGAAGGACAGGGATATCAGCCCCAGCATTTT.

This chain joins TRBV11-2 and TRBJ2-1; D is unclear. Trimming shortened V by 4 bases and J by 14 bases, and 15 bases separated the two germline ends. Germline V gene data show CDR1 as SGHAT and CDR2 as FQNNGV. CDR3 length equals 12 residues. Here the CDR3 reads CASSWTTSWKFF. The DNA for the CDR3 is TGTGCCAGCAGCTGGACGACCTCATGGAAGTTCTTC.

The rearrangement joins TRBV7-8 to TRBJ2-7; TRBD2 aligns across 9 bases. The CDR3 is made up of 16 amino acids. The V segment lost 5 bases and the J segment 0 bases; nucleotides outside the gene matches: 8. Germline CDR1 reads SGHVS; CDR2 reads FQNEAQ. CDR3 region: CASSLLAGVNSYEQYF. The CDR3 nucleotides read TGTGCCAGCAGCCTATTAGCGGGAGTGAACTCCTACGAGCAGTACTTC.

The V and J genes are TRBV19 and TRBJ1-4; tentative D call: TRBD1 (5 bases). Trimming stripped 6 bases from V and 5 bases from J, with 22 bases between. The V gene's germline CDR1 is LNHDA and CDR2 SQIVND (reference sequence). CDR3 size: 17 residues. CDR3 in amino acids: CASREFPTTDGNEKLFF. In nucleotides, the CDR3 is TGTGCCAGTAGGGAGTTTCCGACGACAGACGGCAATGAAAAACTGTTTTTT. The whole variable domain, filled in from reference TRBV19 and TRBJ1-4, reads DGGITQSPKYLFRKEGQNVTLSCEQNLNHDAMYWYRQDPGQGLRLIYYSQIVNDFQKGDIAEGYSVSREKKESFPLTVTSAQKNPTAFYLCASREFPTTDGNEKLFFGSGTQLSVL.

The chain recombines TRBV4-1 with TRBJ1-5; D possibly corresponds to TRBD1 (5 bases). CDR1 is MGHRA and CDR2 is YSYEKL in the germline V gene. Trimming cost V 0 bases and J 4 bases, with 19 bases left between them. CDR3 length: 18 residues. The CDR3 spells CASSQDGTGTGRNQPQHF. CDR3 sequence (DNA): TGCGCCAGCAGCCAAGATGGGACCGGGACCGGTAGGAATCAGCCCCAGCATTTT.

The chain recombines TRBV4-2 with TRBJ2-1; D unclear. The CDR3 has 12 amino acids. The V end lost 0 bases, the J end lost 6 bases, and 3 bases lay between the germline ends. Germline loops: CDR1 LGHNA, CDR2 YNFKEQ. The CDR3 sequence: CASSQDPNEQFF. CDR3 bases: TGTGCCAGCAGCCAAGACCCCAATGAGCAGTTCTTC.

V usage is TRBV4-3 and J usage is TRBJ1-1; 8 bases map to TRBD1. The trim removed 0 bases at V and 3 bases at J, leaving 6 bases unmatched. This CDR3 comprises 16 residues. From germline, CDR1 is LGHNA and CDR2 YSLEER. CDR3 sequence reads: CASSQDITGGYTEAFF. As DNA, the CDR3 is TGCGCCAGCAGCCAAGATATAACAGGGGGGTACACTGAAGCTTTCTTT.

On this clone itself: The same CDR3 is also encoded by other DNA sequences in this sample. The gene calls are TRBV11-2 and TRBJ2-1; possibly TRBD1 for D (6 bases). From germline, CDR1 is SGHAT and CDR2 FQNNGV. V dropped 1 base and J dropped 4 bases, with 11 bases sitting between them. The CDR3 spans 15 residues. CDR3 bases: TGTGCCAGCAGCTTAGGGCAGGGGACATACAATGAGCAGTTCTTC. It yields the protein CASSLGQGTYNEQFF. Looking up the rest from reference TRBV11-2 and TRBJ2-1 gives the full variable domain: EAGVAQSPRYKIIEKRQSVAFWCNPISGHATLYWYQQILGQGPKLLIQFQNNGVVDDSQLPKDRFSAERLKGVDSTLKIQPAKLEDSAVYLCASSLGQGTYNEQFFGPGTRLTVL.

The chain combines TRBV28 with TRBJ2-7, with D tentatively TRBD1 (5 bases). The CDR3 covers 13 residues. The ends were cut back, 8 bases at V and 3 bases at J, with 14 bases in the middle. Germline loops: CDR1 MDHEN, CDR2 SYDVKM. CDR3 region: CASHLDRGYEQYF. For the CDR3, the DNA is TGTGCCAGCCACCTCGACAGAGGCTACGAGCAGTACTTC.

In the case of this clone: A read error may produce the germline difference seen at one junction end. The CDR3 here is CASSFTGGHNERFF. The CDR3 DNA is TGCGCCAGCAGCTTTACAGGAGGACACAATGAGCGGTTCTTC. V and J are TRBV5-1 and TRBJ2-1; D is possibly TRBD1 or TRBD2 (5 bases each). This CDR3 has 14 amino acids. The germline CDR1 and CDR2 sequences are SGHRS and YFSETQ. The whole variable domain, filled in from reference TRBV5-1 and TRBJ2-1, reads KAGVTQTPRYLIKTRGQQVTLSCSPISGHRSVSWYQQTPGQGLQFLFEYFSETQRNKGNFPGRFSGRQFSNSRSEMNVSTLELGDSALYLCASSFTGGHNERFFGPGTRLTVL.

This chain links TRBV6-6 with TRBJ2-7, with D uncertain. V lost 4 bases, J lost 1 base, and 5 bases lay in between. In germline, CDR1 is MNHNY, CDR2 SVGAGI (reference sequence). CDR3 length: 12 residues. The CDR3 protein is CASSSTSYEQYF. CDR3 bases: TGTGCCAGCAGTTCCACATCCTACGAGCAGTACTTC.